This section outlines one TCR beta chain sequence together with its context. This record comes from a study of blood T cell repertoires in COVID-19. Some clones are missing from TCRdb's copy, which holds only in-frame ones; the method was immunoSEQ multiplex PCR. The repertoire holds over 150,000 clones, with 70% to 90% as singletons. Germline CDR1 reads LGHNA; CDR2 reads YSLEER. Germline trimming cut 2 bases from V and 7 bases from J; bases unmatched to any gene: 8. The CDR3 loop spans 16 amino acids. The V and J genes are TRBV4-3 and TRBJ2-1; 10 nucleotides match TRBD2. This clonotype originated in a man between 40 and 49 years old with acute or convalescent COVID-19. Input material: peripheral blood. For the CDR3, the DNA is TGCGCCAGCAGCCAACGTCTAGCGGGGGCCGGGAATGAGCAGTTCTTC. It encodes CASSQRLAGAGNEQFF.